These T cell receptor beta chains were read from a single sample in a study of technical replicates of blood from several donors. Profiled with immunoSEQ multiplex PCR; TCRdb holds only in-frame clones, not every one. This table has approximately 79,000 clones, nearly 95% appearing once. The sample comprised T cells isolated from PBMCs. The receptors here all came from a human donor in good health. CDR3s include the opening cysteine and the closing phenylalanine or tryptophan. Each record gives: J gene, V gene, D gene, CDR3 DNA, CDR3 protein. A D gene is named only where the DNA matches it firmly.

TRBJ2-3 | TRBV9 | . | TGTGCCAGCAGCTACGTAGATCCGATTCAGTATTTT | CASSYVDPIQYF
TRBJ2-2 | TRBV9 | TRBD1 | TGTGCCAGCAGCGTGACAGGGAGCACCGGGGAGCTGTTTTTT | CASSVTGSTGELFF
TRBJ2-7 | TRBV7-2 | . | TGTGCCAGCAGCTTAAGTTGGCAGGCAAGGGAGCAGTACTTC | CASSLSWQAREQYF
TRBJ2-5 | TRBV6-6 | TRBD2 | TGTGCCAGCAGTTTACATTCCCGGGAGGGAGAGACCCAGTACTTC | CASSLHSREGETQYF
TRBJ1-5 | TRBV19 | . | TGTGCCAGTAGTATAGCGGAGGCAGGATTCAATCAGCCCCAGCATTTT | CASSIAEAGFNQPQHF
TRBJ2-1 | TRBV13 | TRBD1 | TGTGCCAGCAGCTTATCACTAGGGACAGCCTACAATGAGCAGTTCTTC | CASSLSLGTAYNEQFF
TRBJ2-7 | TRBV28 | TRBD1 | TGTGCCAGCAGTTCCCTCAGAGAGGGGGCACCCTACGAGCAGTACTTC | CASSSLREGAPYEQYF
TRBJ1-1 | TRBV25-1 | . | TGTGCCAGCAGTGACTATTGGGGAGCTGAAGCTTTCTTT | CASSDYWGAEAFF
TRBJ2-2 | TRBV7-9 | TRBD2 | TGTGCCAGCAGCCACGGGACTAGCGGGGTTCGCGAGCTGTTTTTT | CASSHGTSGVRELFF
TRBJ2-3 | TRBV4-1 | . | TGCGCCAGCAGCCAAGACTTTCTTAGTGTTTTTTTT | CASSQDFLSVFF
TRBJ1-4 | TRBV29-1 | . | TGCAGCGTTGAAGTTACAGGGATAGGACTGTTTTTT | CSVEVTGIGLFF